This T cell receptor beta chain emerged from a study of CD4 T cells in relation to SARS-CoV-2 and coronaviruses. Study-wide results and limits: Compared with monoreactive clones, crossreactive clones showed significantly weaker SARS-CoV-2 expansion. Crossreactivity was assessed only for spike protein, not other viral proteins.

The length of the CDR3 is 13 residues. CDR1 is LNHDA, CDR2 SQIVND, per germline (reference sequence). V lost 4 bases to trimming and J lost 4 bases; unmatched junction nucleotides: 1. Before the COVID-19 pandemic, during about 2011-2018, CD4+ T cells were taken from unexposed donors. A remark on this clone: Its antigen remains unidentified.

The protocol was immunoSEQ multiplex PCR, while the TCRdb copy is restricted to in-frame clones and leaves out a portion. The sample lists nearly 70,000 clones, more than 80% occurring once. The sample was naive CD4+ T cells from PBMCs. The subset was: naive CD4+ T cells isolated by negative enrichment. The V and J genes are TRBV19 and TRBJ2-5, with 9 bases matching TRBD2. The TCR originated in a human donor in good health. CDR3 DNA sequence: TGTGCCAGTAGTAGTAGCGGGAGAGAGACCCAGTACTTC. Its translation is CASSSSGRETQYF. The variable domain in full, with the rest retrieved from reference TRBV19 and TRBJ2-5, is DGGITQSPKYLFRKEGQNVTLSCEQNLNHDAMYWYRQDPGQGLRLIYYSQIVNDFQKGDIAEGYSVSREKKESFPLTVTSAQKNPTAFYLCASSSSGRETQYFGPGTRLLVL.